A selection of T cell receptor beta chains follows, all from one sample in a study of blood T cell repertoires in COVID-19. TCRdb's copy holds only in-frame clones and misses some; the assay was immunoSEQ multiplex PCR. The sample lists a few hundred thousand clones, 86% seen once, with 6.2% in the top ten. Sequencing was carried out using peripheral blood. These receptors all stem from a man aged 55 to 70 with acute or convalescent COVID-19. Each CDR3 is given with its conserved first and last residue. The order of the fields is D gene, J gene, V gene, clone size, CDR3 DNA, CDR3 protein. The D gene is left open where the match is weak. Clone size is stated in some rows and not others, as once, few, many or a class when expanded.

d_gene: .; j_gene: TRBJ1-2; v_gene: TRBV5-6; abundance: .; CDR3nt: TGTGCCAGCAGCTCCTGGACAGCGGGGTATGGCTACACCTTC; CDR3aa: CASSSWTAGYGYTF
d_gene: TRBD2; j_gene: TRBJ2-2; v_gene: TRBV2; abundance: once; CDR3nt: TGTGCCAGCAGCCTCCTAGCGGGAGAGGCCGGGGAGCTGTTTTTT; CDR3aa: CASSLLAGEAGELFF
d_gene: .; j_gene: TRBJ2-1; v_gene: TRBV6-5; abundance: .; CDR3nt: TGTGCCAGCAGTTACGTATACGGGAGTGTGCCCAATGAGCAGTTCTTC; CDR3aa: CASSYVYGSVPNEQFF
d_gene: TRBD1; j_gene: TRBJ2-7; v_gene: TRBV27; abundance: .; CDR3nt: TGTGCCAGCAGTTCTCCGGGACAGGGGCTTCTCGAGCAGTACTTC; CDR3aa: CASSSPGQGLLEQYF
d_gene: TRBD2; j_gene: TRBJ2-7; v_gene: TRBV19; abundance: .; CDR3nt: TGTGCCAGTAGTTTAGCGGGAGAATTATCCGAGCAGTACTTC; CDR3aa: CASSLAGELSEQYF
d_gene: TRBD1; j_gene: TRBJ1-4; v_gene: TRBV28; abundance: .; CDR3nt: TGTGCCAGCACCTACCAGGGGGCAGCAACTAATGAAAAACTGTTTTTT; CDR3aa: CASTYQGAATNEKLFF
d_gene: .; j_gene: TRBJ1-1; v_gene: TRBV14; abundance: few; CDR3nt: TGTGCCAGCAGCCTCAACCGGGGGAGCACTGAAGCTTTCTTT; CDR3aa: CASSLNRGSTEAFF
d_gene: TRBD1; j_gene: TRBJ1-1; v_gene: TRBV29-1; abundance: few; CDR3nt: TGCAGCGCGATCTCAGGGGGTGAGGGTGAAGCTTTCTTT; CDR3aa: CSAISGGEGEAFF
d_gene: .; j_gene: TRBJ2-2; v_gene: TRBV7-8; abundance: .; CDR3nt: TGTGCCAGCAGCTTAAGTTTAGGAGACACCGGGGAGCTGTTTTTT; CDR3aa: CASSLSLGDTGELFF
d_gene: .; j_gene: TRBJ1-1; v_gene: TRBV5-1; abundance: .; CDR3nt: TGCGCCAGCAGCTTGTTCCAGGGGAGTACTGAAGCTTTCTTT; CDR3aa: CASSLFQGSTEAFF
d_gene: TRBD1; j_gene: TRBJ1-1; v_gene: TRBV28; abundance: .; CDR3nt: TGTGCCAGCAGTTTCTTAAAGGCCGACAGGGAGAATGAAGCTTTCTTT; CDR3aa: CASSFLKADRENEAFF
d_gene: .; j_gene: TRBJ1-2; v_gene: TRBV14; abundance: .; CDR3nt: TGTGCCAGCAGCGGCAAAGGTCCCCTAGATGGCTACACCTTC; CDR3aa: CASSGKGPLDGYTF
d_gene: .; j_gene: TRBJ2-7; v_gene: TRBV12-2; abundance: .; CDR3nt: TGTGCAAGTCGCTTAGCCGCACAAATAAGGCTAGCGGGCCGCTACGAGCAGTACTTC; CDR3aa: CASRLAAQIRLAGRYEQYF
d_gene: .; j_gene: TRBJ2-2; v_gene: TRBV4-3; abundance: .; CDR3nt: TGCGCCAGCAGCCAAGGGGGGCCCACCGGGGAGCTGTTTTTT; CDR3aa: CASSQGGPTGELFF
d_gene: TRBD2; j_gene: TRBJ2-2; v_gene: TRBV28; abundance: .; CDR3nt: TGTGCCAGCAGTTACTCTAGCGGGAGGGCCGGGGAGCTGTTTTTT; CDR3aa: CASSYSSGRAGELFF
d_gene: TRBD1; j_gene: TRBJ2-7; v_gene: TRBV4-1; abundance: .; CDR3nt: TGCGCCAGCAGCCACGGACAGGGCTACTACGAGCAGTACTTC; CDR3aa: CASSHGQGYYEQYF